Listed below are T cell receptor beta chains from one sample, sequenced in a study of blood T cell repertoires in COVID-19. TCRdb's copy holds only in-frame clones and misses some; the assay was immunoSEQ multiplex PCR. The repertoire has more than 200,000 clones, 75% to 90% of them found once; the top ten carry approximately 2%. The sample consisted of peripheral blood. The receptors originated from a man aged 30 to 39 with active or convalescent COVID-19. Each CDR3 is given with its conserved first and last residue. D genes are given only for firm matches. The size field is filled for only some rows; it gives once, few, many or a size class.

TRBJ2-3 | NA | NA | TRBV2 | CASRAGRARGSTDTQYF | TGTGCCAGCAGGGCGGGCCGAGCACGGGGGTCCACAGATACGCAGTATTTT
TRBJ2-2 | NA | few | TRBV14 | CASSQVSPGELFF | TGTGCCAGCAGCCAAGTCTCTCCCGGGGAGCTGTTTTTT
TRBJ1-4 | NA | NA | TRBV5-4 | CASRRGPATNEKLFF | TGTGCCAGCAGAAGAGGGCCCGCAACTAATGAAAAACTGTTTTTT
TRBJ1-5 | TRBD1 | NA | TRBV10-3 | CATMQGGGNQPQHF | TGTGCCACCATGCAGGGGGGTGGCAATCAGCCCCAGCATTTT
TRBJ2-5 | TRBD2 | NA | TRBV7-8 | CASIHGRGLAGKETQYF | TGTGCCAGCATCCATGGCCGAGGGCTAGCGGGCAAAGAGACCCAGTACTTC
TRBJ1-2 | NA | NA | TRBV29-1 | CSVDEGYGYTF | TGCAGCGTTGATGAGGGATATGGCTACACCTTC
TRBJ1-1 | NA | NA | TRBV19 | CASSEARTEAFF | TGTGCCAGTAGCGAGGCTCGGACTGAAGCTTTCTTT
TRBJ2-1 | NA | NA | TRBV19 | CASRGRRTDNEQFF | TGTGCCAGTAGAGGCAGGCGGACTGACAATGAGCAGTTCTTC
TRBJ2-3 | TRBD2 | few | TRBV4-3 | CASSQVARGGTDTQYF | TGCGCCAGCAGCCAAGTCGCGCGGGGGGGCACAGATACGCAGTATTTT
TRBJ2-1 | TRBD2 | NA | TRBV4-1 | CASMHLGRGGHWEQFF | TGCGCCAGCATGCACCTTGGGCGGGGGGGCCATTGGGAGCAGTTCTTC
TRBJ2-3 | TRBD1 | once | TRBV5-4 | CASSLVAGGQVYTQYF | TGTGCCAGCAGCTTGGTAGCAGGGGGTCAAGTCTACACGCAGTATTTT
TRBJ1-5 | NA | NA | TRBV19 | CASSREEKPQHF | TGTGCCAGTAGTCGAGAGGAGAAGCCCCAGCATTTT
TRBJ1-6 | TRBD1 | NA | TRBV4-3 | CASSQDGGQAQGSNSPLHF | TGCGCCAGCAGCCAAGACGGGGGACAGGCTCAAGGCAGTAATTCACCCCTCCACTTT
TRBJ1-5 | NA | NA | TRBV6-2/TRBV6-3 | CASSPILSRQNQHF | TGTGCCAGCAGTCCGATACTAAGCAGACAGAACCAGCATTTT
TRBJ2-4 | TRBD1 | NA | TRBV5-6 | CASKGQGRRDIQYF | TGTGCCAGCAAGGGACAGGGGAGGCGGGACATTCAGTACTTC
TRBJ2-7 | TRBD1 | NA | TRBV6-2/TRBV6-3 | CASSFGTGRYEQYF | TGTGCCAGCAGTTTCGGGACAGGACGCTACGAGCAGTACTTC
TRBJ2-5 | TRBD2 | NA | TRBV2 | CASSGEREGQETQYF | TGTGCCAGCAGTGGAGAGCGGGAGGGGCAAGAGACCCAGTACTTC
TRBJ1-1 | NA | NA | TRBV19 | CAIRGSMNTEAFF | TGTGCCATACGAGGCAGCATGAACACTGAAGCTTTCTTT
TRBJ2-2 | TRBD2 | once | TRBV27 | CASRLAGGELFF | TGTGCCAGTCGACTAGCGGGCGGGGAGCTGTTTTTT
TRBJ2-7 | TRBD2 | NA | TRBV7-3 | CASSPVAGAYEQYF | TGTGCCAGCAGCCCCGTAGCGGGCGCCTACGAGCAGTACTTC
TRBJ2-2 | TRBD1 | NA | TRBV12-5 | CASGPLDRGDPGELFF | TGTGCTAGTGGTCCTCTGGACAGGGGGGATCCCGGGGAGCTGTTTTTT
TRBJ2-3 | NA | NA | TRBV4-2 | CASSQDEDTQYF | TGTGCCAGCAGCCAAGACGAGGATACGCAGTATTTT
TRBJ2-3 | TRBD2 | once | TRBV4-3 | CASAGGRADTQYF | TGCGCCAGCGCGGGGGGTAGGGCAGATACGCAGTATTTT
TRBJ1-5 | TRBD1 | NA | TRBV19 | CASSMQGTGTMAQHF | TGTGCCAGTAGTATGCAGGGGACAGGGACTATGGCCCAGCATTTT
TRBJ2-3 | TRBD1 | NA | TRBV5-5 | CASSEGSTGISTDTQYF | TGTGCCAGCAGCGAGGGATCGACAGGGATTAGCACAGATACGCAGTATTTT
TRBJ1-2 | NA | NA | TRBV6-5 | CASSYDGINYGYTF | TGTGCCAGCAGTTACGATGGCATTAACTATGGCTACACCTTC
TRBJ2-3 | NA | NA | TRBV6-5 | CASSNYPRGVKDTQYF | TGTGCCAGCAGTAACTACCCCAGGGGCGTTAAAGATACGCAGTATTTT
TRBJ2-7 | NA | NA | TRBV14 | CASSQVANEQYF | TGTGCCAGCAGCCAAGTGGCAAACGAGCAGTACTTC
TRBJ2-2 | TRBD1 | NA | TRBV6-5 | CASSFRDRANTGELFF | TGTGCCAGCAGTTTCCGGGACAGGGCGAACACCGGGGAGCTGTTTTTT
TRBJ1-2 | TRBD1 | NA | TRBV5-1 | CASSGDRESYGYTF | TGCGCCAGCAGCGGGGACAGGGAGTCTTATGGCTACACCTTC
TRBJ2-4 | TRBD1 | NA | TRBV19 | CASSIRRTGGLENIQYF | TGTGCCAGTAGTATCAGGAGGACAGGCGGTTTGGAAAACATTCAGTACTTC
TRBJ1-1 | NA | NA | TRBV6-5 | CASSYAPGVSTEAFF | TGTGCCAGCAGTTACGCACCCGGGGTCAGCACTGAAGCTTTCTTT
TRBJ2-7 | NA | NA | TRBV6-5 | CASGRGNEQYF | TGTGCCAGTGGCAGGGGAAACGAGCAGTACTTC
TRBJ1-1 | TRBD1 | NA | TRBV2 | CASSRTGLEAFF | TGTGCCAGCAGTAGGACAGGGCTTGAAGCTTTCTTT
TRBJ2-3 | NA | NA | TRBV10-1 | CASSDSGDPDTDTQYF | TGCGCCAGCAGTGATTCGGGGGATCCTGACACAGATACGCAGTATTTT
TRBJ2-1 | TRBD2 | NA | TRBV7-2 | CASSSGTSGGGGFNEQFF | TGTGCCAGCAGCTCAGGGACTAGCGGGGGGGGAGGTTTTAATGAGCAGTTCTTC
TRBJ1-2 | NA | NA | TRBV6-2/TRBV6-3 | CASSPPFVYGYTF | TGTGCCAGCAGCCCTCCCTTTGTCTATGGCTACACCTTC
TRBJ2-3 | TRBD2 | NA | TRBV5-1 | CASSLAILSGGAGDTQYF | TGCGCCAGCAGCTTGGCCATCCTCAGCGGGGGGGCTGGAGATACGCAGTATTTT
TRBJ1-1 | NA | NA | TRBV19 | CASSIVGLVNTEAFF | TGTGCCAGTAGTATAGTCGGACTCGTGAACACTGAAGCTTTCTTT
TRBJ1-1 | NA | NA | TRBV6-5 | CASSYDRSNTEAFF | TGTGCCAGCAGTTACGACAGATCGAACACTGAAGCTTTCTTT
TRBJ2-2 | TRBD1 | NA | TRBV27 | CASSVQGVPGELFF | TGTGCCAGCAGTGTGCAGGGGGTTCCCGGGGAGCTGTTTTTT
TRBJ1-6 | NA | once | TRBV3-1/TRBV3-2 | CASSPLAGEFRSPLHF | TGTGCCAGCAGCCCCCTCGCAGGGGAGTTTCGGTCACCCCTCCACTTT
TRBJ2-3 | TRBD2 | NA | TRBV4-1 | CASSPRGSGEGDTQYF | TGCGCCAGCAGTCCCCGTGGTAGCGGGGAGGGAGATACGCAGTATTTT
TRBJ1-6 | TRBD1 | NA | TRBV7-2 | CASSTAGTERNSPLHF | TGTGCCAGCAGCACGGCGGGGACAGAGAGGAATTCACCCCTCCACTTT
TRBJ2-7 | TRBD1 | NA | TRBV5-1 | CASSLVGQGAYEQYF | TGCGCCAGCAGCTTGGTAGGACAGGGGGCCTACGAGCAGTACTTC
TRBJ2-1 | NA | NA | TRBV5-5 | CASSLLTGHYNEQFF | TGTGCCAGCAGCTTGTTAACGGGACACTACAATGAGCAGTTCTTC
TRBJ2-1 | NA | once | TRBV9 | CASSLRDNEQFF | TGTGCCAGCAGCTTACGGGACAATGAGCAGTTCTTC
TRBJ2-2 | TRBD2 | NA | TRBV7-2 | CASSSGGSRSNTGELFF | TGTGCCAGCAGCTCGGGGGGTAGCAGGTCGAACACCGGGGAGCTGTTTTTT
TRBJ2-1 | NA | NA | TRBV7-7 | CASSPDGYNEQFF | TGTGCCAGCAGTCCCGACGGGTACAATGAGCAGTTCTTC
TRBJ2-1 | TRBD2 | NA | TRBV5-5 | CASSFQLAGGRDEQFF | TGTGCCAGCAGCTTTCAACTAGCGGGGGGTCGGGATGAGCAGTTCTTC
TRBJ2-5 | NA | NA | TRBV7-8 | CASSSEKTGPETQYF | TGTGCCAGCAGCTCGGAAAAGACAGGCCCGGAGACCCAGTACTTC
TRBJ2-3 | TRBD2 | NA | TRBV7-7 | CASSASGGSTDTQYF | TGTGCCAGCAGCGCCAGCGGGGGGAGCACAGATACGCAGTATTTT